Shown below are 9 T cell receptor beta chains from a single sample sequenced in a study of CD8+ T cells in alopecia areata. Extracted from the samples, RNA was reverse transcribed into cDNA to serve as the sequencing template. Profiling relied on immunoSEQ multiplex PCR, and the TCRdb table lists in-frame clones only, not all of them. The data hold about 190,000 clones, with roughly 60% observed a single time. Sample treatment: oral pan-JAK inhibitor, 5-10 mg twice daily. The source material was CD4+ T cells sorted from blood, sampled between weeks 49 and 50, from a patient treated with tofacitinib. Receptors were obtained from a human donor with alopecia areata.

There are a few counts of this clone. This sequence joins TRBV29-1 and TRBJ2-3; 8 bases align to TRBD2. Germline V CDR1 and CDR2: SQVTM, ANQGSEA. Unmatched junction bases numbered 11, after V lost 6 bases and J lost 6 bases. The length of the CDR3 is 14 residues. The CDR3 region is CSVPSGGASDTQYF. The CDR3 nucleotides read TGCAGCGTCCCGAGCGGGGGCGCCTCGGATACGCAGTATTTT.

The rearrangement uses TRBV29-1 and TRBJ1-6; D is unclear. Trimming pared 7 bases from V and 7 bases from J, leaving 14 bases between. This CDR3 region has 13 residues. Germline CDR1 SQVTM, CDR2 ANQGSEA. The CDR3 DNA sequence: TGCAGCGCCTCGGAGGGTTGGAATTCACCCCTCCACTTT. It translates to CSASEGWNSPLHF.

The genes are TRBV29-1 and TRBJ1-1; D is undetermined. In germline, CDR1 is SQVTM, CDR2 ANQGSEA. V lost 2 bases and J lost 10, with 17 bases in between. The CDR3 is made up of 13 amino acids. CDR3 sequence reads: CSVEYSAGLGAFF. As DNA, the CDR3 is TGCAGCGTTGAATACTCAGCGGGCCTGGGAGCTTTCTTT.

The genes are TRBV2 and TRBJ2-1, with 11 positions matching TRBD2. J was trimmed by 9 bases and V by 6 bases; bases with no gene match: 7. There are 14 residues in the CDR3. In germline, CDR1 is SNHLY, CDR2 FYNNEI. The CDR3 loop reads CASSRLTSGGEQFF. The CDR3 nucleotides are TGTGCCAGCAGCCGCTTAACTAGCGGGGGTGAGCAGTTCTTC.

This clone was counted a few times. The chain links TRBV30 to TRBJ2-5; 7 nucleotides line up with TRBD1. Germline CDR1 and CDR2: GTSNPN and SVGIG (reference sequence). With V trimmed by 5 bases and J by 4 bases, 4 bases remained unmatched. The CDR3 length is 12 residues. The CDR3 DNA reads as TGTGCCTGGGCGACAGGGAGAGAGACCCAGTACTTC. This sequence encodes CAWATGRETQYF.

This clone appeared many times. The CDR3 DNA follows: TGTGCCAGCAGCCACGGGATGGAGGGTGAAAAACTGTTTTTT. This translates into CASSHGMEGEKLFF. V is TRBV9 and J is TRBJ1-4; D gene unclear. V was trimmed by 4 bases and J by 7 bases, leaving 14 bases between them. The CDR3 totals 14 residues. Germline V lookup: CDR1 SGDLS, CDR2 YYNGEE.

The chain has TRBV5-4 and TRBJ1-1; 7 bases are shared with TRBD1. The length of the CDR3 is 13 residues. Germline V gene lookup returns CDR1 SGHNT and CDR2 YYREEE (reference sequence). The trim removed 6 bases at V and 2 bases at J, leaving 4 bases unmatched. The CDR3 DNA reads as TGTGCCAGCACTAGACAGGGCAACACTGAAGCTTTCTTT. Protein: CASTRQGNTEAFF.

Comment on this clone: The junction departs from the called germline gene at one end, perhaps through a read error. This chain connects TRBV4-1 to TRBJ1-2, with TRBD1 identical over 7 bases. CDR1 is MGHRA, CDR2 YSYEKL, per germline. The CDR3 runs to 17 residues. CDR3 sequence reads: CASSQEQTGPSPRVPNF. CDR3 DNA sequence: TGCGCCAGCAGCCAGGAGCAGACAGGGCCTTCCCCTAGGGTACCCAACTTC.

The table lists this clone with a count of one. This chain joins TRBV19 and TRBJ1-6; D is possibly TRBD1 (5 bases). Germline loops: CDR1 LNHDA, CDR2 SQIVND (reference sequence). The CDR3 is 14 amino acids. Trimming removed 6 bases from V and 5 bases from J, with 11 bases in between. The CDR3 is CASRSGLNNSPLHF. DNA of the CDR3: TGTGCCAGTAGATCGGGACTGAATAATTCACCCCTCCACTTT.